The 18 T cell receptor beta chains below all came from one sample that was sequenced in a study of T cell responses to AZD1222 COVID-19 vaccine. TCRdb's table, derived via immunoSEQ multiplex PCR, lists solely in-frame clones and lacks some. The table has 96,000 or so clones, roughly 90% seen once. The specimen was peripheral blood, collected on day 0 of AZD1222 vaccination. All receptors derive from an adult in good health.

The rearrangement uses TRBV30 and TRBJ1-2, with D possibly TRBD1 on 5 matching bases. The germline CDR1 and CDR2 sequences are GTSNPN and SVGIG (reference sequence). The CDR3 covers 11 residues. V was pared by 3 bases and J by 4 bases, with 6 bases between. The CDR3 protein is CAWRGVYGYTF. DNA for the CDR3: TGTGCCTGGAGAGGGGTCTATGGCTACACCTTC.

The CDR3 sequence: CASSPRLATDTQYF. The CDR3, as DNA: TGTGCCAGCAGCCCTCGACTAGCGACAGATACGCAGTATTTT. The chain is built from TRBV7-3 and TRBJ2-3; 8 nucleotides align to TRBD2. CDR1 SGHTA and CDR2 FQGTGA come from the germline V gene. The CDR3 sequence is 14 residues long. Trimming took 5 bases from V and 3 from J; bases not matched to a gene: 4.

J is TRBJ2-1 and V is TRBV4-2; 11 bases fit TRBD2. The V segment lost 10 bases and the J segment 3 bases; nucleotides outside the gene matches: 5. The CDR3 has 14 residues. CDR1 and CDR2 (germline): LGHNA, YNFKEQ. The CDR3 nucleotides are TGTGCCACCAAAACTAGCGGGAGCTACAATGAGCAGTTCTTC. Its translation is CATKTSGSYNEQFF.

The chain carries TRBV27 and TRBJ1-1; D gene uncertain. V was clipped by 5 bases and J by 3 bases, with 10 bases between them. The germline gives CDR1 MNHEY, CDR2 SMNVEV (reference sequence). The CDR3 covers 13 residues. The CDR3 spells CASSQGRYTEAFF. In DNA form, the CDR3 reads TGTGCCAGCAGTCAAGGCCGGTACACTGAAGCTTTCTTT.

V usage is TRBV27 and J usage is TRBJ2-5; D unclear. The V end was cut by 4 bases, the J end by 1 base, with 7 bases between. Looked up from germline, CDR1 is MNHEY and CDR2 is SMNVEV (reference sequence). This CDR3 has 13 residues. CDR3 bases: TGTGCCAGCAGTTCCCGCACCCAAGAGACCCAGTACTTC. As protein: CASSSRTQETQYF.

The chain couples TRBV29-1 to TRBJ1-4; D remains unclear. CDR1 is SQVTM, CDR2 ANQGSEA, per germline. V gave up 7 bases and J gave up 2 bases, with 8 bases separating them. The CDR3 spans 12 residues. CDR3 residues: CSARYTNEKLFF. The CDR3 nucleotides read TGCAGCGCCCGGTATACTAATGAAAAACTGTTTTTT.

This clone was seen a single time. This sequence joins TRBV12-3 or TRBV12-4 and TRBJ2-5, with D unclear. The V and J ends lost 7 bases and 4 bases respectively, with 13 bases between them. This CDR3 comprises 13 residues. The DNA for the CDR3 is TGTGCCAGCACCGACGGACGTGGAGAGACCCAGTACTTC. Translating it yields CASTDGRGETQYF.

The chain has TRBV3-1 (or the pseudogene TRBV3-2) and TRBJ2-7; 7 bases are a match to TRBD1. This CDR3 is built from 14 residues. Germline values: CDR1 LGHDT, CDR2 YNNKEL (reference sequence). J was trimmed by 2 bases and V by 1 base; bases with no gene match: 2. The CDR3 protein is CASSQVGQPYEQYF. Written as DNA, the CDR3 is TGTGCCAGCAGCCAAGTGGGACAGCCCTACGAGCAGTACTTC.

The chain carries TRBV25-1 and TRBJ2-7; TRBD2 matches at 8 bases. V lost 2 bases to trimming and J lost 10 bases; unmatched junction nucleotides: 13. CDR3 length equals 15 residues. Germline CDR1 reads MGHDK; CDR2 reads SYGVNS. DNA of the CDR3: TGTGCCAGCAGTGAAGGGGGAGCGGGGGCTCTTCGCCAGTACTTC. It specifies CASSEGGAGALRQYF.

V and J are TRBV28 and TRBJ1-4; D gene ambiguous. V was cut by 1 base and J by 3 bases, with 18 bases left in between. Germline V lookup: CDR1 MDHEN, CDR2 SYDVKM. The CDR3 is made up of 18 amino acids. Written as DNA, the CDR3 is TGTGCCAGCAGTTTATCATTCGACCCGGGTAATCCTAATGAAAAACTGTTTTTT. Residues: CASSLSFDPGNPNEKLFF.

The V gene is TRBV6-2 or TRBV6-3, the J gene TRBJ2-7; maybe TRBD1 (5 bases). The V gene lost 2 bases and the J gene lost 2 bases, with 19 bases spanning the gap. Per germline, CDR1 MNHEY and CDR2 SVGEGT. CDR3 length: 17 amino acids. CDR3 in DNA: TGTGCCAGCAGTTACCCCTCCACAGGATTCATTACCTACGAGCAGTACTTC. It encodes CASSYPSTGFITYEQYF.

Here the CDR3 reads CASSLEGQSYEQYF. DNA for the CDR3: TGTGCCAGCAGCCTCGAGGGACAGAGCTACGAGCAGTACTTC. This chain links TRBV21-1 with TRBJ2-7; TRBD1 was called by the table and not checked on the DNA. TRBV21-1 has pseudogene status. The CDR3 covers 14 residues.

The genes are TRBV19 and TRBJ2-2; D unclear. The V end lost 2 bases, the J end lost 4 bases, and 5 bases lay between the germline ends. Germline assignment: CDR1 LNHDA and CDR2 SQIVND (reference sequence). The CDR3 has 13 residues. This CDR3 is CASSILSTGELFF. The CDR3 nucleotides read TGTGCCAGTAGTATACTCAGCACCGGGGAGCTGTTTTTT. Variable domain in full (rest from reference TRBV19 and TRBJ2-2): DGGITQSPKYLFRKEGQNVTLSCEQNLNHDAMYWYRQDPGQGLRLIYYSQIVNDFQKGDIAEGYSVSREKKESFPLTVTSAQKNPTAFYLCASSILSTGELFFGEGSRLTVL.

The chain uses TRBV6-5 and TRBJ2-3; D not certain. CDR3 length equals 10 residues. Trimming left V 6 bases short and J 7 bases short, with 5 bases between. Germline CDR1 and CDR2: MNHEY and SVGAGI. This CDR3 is CASRLNTQYF. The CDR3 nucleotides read TGTGCCAGCAGGCTGAATACGCAGTATTTT.

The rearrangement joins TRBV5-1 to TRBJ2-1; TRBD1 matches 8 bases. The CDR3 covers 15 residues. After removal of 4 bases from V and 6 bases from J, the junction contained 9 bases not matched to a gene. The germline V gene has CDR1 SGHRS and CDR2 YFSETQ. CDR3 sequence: CASSPRTGFVNEQFF. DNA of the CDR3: TGCGCCAGCAGCCCGAGGACAGGGTTCGTCAATGAGCAGTTCTTC.

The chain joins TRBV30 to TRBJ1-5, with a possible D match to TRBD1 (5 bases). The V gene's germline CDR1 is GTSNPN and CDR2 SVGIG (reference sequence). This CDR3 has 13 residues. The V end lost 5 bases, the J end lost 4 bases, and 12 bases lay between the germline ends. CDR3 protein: CAWGLGDNQPQHF. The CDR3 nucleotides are TGTGCCTGGGGCCTGGGGGATAATCAGCCCCAGCATTTT. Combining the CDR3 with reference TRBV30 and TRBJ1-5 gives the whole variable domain SQTIHQWPATLVQPVGSPLSLECTVEGTSNPNLYWYRQAAGRGLQLLFYSVGIGQISSEVPQNLSASRPQDRQFILSSKKLLLSDSGFYLCAWGLGDNQPQHFGDGTRLSIL.

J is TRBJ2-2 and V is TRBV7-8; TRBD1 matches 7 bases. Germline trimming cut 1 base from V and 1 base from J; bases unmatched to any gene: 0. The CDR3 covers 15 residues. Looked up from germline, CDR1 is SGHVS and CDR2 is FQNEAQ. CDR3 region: CASSLGQGNTGELFF. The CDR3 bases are TGTGCCAGCAGCTTAGGACAGGGGAACACCGGGGAGCTGTTTTTT.

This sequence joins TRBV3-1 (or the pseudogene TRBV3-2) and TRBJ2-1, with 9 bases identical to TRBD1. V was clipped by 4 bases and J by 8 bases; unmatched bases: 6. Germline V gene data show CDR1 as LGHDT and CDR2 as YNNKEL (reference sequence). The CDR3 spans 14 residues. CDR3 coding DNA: TGTGCCAGCAGCCGAAACACAGGGGGCGATGAGCAGTTCTTC. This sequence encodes CASSRNTGGDEQFF.